This T cell receptor beta chain emerged from a study of CDR3 diversity in severe acne. The sample holds many counts of this clonotype. TCRdb called the PCR reads again in MiXCR, with one record for every CDR3 protein. The sample shows more than 80,000 distinct CDR3 sequences, about half of them seen only once. The clonotype comes from a male donor with severe acne vulgaris. The sample was blood.

The CDR3 protein is CASRGQGYSPLHF. CDR3 in DNA: TGTGCCAGCAGGGGACAGGGATATTCACCCCTCCACTTT. The chain employs TRBV27 and TRBJ1-6, with 9 positions matching TRBD1. The CDR3 loop spans 13 amino acids. Germline-derived CDR1 and CDR2 are MNHEY and SMNVEV (reference sequence). Trimming removed 6 bases from V and 8 bases from J; junction bases left unmatched: 2.